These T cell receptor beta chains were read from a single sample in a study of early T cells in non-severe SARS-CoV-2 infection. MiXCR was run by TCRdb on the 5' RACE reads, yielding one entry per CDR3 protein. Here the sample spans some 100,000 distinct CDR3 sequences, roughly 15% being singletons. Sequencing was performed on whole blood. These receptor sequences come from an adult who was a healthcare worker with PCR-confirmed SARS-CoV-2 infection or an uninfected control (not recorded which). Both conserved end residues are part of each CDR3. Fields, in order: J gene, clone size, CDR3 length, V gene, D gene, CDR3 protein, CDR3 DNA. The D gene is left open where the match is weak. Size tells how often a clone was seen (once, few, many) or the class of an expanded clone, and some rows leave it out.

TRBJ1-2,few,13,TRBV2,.,CASIGRPPHGYTF,TGTGCCTCCATCGGGCGTCCTCCCCACGGCTACACCTTC
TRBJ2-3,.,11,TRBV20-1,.,CSARTADTQYF,TGCAGTGCCCGAACGGCAGATACGCAGTATTTT
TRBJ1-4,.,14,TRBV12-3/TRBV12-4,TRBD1,CASSLYQGDEKLFF,TGTGCCAGCAGTTTATACCAGGGGGATGAAAAACTGTTTTTT
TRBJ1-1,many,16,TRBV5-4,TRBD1,CASIPSGGRVNAEAFF,TGTGCCAGCATCCCCTCAGGGGGCAGGGTGAATGCTGAAGCTTTCTTT
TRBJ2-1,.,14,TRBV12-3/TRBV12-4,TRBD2,CASSWGLTDNEQFF,TGTGCCAGCTCTTGGGGACTAACTGACAATGAGCAGTTCTTC
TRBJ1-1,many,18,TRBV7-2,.,CASSSTGGIFSINTEAFF,TGTGCCAGCAGCTCAACCGGCGGCATATTTTCTATAAACACTGAAGCTTTCTTT
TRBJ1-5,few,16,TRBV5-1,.,CASSRTGRSGNQPQHF,TGCGCCAGCAGCCGAACAGGGAGGAGCGGCAATCAGCCCCAGCATTTT
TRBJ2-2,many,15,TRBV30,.,CAWNGQDMNTGELFF,TGTGCCTGGAACGGGCAGGATATGAACACCGGGGAGCTGTTTTTT
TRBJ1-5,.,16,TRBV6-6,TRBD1,CASSRGQGDTNQPQHF,TGTGCCAGCAGCCGAGGACAGGGGGACACCAATCAGCCCCAGCATTTT
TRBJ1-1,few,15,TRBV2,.,CASSEALEPNTEAFF,TGTGCCAGCAGTGAAGCGCTTGAGCCTAACACTGAAGCTTTCTTT
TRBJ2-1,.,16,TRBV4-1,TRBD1,CASSQVLGTGTDEQFF,TGCGCCAGCAGCCAAGTACTAGGGACAGGAACGGATGAGCAGTTCTTC
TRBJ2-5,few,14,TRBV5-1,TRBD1,CASSVGTVQETQYF,TGCGCCAGCAGCGTCGGGACAGTCCAAGAGACCCAGTACTTC
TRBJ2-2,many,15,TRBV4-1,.,CASSQVVRGTGELFF,TGCGCCAGCAGCCAAGTCGTGAGGGGCACCGGGGAGCTGTTTTTT
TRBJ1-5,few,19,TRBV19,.,CASSTPPPHREDSNQPQHF,TGTGCCAGTAGTACCCCTCCCCCACACAGGGAGGATAGCAATCAGCCCCAGCATTTT
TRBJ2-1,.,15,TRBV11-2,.,CASSPLDYAYNEQFF,TGTGCCAGCAGCCCCCTTGACTATGCCTACAATGAGCAGTTCTTC
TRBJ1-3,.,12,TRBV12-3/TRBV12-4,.,CASSWGGNTIYF,TGTGCCAGCAGTTGGGGGGGCAACACCATATATTTT
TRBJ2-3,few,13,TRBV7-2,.,CASSVDSTDTQYF,TGTGCCAGCAGCGTGGACAGCACAGATACGCAGTATTTT
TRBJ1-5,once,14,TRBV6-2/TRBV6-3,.,CASSYSGQLRTQHF,TGTGCCAGCAGTTACTCCGGACAGCTCCGAACCCAGCATTTT
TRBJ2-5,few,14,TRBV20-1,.,CSARDLTAWGTQYF,TGCAGTGCTAGAGATCTTACGGCCTGGGGGACCCAGTACTTC
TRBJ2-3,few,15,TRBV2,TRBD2,CASRGLAGSADTQYF,TGTGCCAGCAGAGGACTAGCGGGGTCGGCAGATACGCAGTATTTT
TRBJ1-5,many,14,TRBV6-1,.,CASSERTVNGPQHF,TGTGCCAGCAGTGAACGGACTGTGAATGGGCCCCAGCATTTT
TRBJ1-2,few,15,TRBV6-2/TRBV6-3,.,CASSYLRTATYGYTF,TGTGCCAGCAGTTACCTAAGGACAGCTACCTATGGCTACACCTTC
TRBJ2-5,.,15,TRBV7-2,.,CASSLQRAVLETQYF,TGTGCCAGCAGCTTACAGCGGGCCGTTCTAGAGACCCAGTACTTC
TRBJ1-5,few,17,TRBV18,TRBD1,CASSPIPGTGGNQPQHF,TGTGCCAGCTCACCGATCCCCGGGACAGGGGGCAATCAGCCCCAGCATTTT
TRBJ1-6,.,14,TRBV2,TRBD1,CASSRQGSDSPLHF,TGTGCCAGCAGTCGACAGGGGAGTGATTCACCCCTCCACTTT
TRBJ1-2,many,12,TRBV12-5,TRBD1,CASGSRGLGYTF,TGTGCTAGTGGTTCCAGGGGGCTTGGCTACACCTTC
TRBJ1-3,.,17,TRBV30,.,CAWTPGVVGGSGNTIYF,TGTGCCTGGACCCCCGGAGTGGTAGGGGGCTCTGGAAACACCATATATTTT
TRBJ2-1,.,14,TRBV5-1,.,CASSPGSIDNEQFF,TGCGCCAGCAGCCCAGGGAGTATTGACAATGAGCAGTTCTTC
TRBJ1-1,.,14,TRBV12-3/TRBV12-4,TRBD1,CASRPQGLVTEAFF,TGTGCCAGCAGACCACAGGGGCTGGTCACTGAAGCTTTCTTT
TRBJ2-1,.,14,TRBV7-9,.,CASSPRTGAYEQFF,TGTGCCAGCAGCCCTAGAACCGGGGCCTATGAGCAGTTCTTC
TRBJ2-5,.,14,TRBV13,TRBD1,CASSRTGGEETQYF,TGTGCCAGCAGTCGGACAGGGGGAGAAGAGACCCAGTACTTC
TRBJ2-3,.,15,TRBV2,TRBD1,CASRREDRGTDTQYF,TGTGCCAGCAGGCGAGAAGACAGGGGCACAGATACGCAGTATTTT
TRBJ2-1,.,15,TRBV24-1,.,CATSDPGSRYNEQFF,TGTGCCACCAGTGATCCCGGGTCTCGATACAATGAGCAGTTCTTC
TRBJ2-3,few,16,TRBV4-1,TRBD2,CASSQDGGTGTDTQYF,TGCGCCAGCAGCCAAGACGGGGGGACGGGGACAGATACGCAGTATTTT
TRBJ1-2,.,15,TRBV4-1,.,CASSQDSRQGYGYTF,TGCGCCAGCAGCCAAGATTCCCGGCAGGGCTATGGCTACACCTTC
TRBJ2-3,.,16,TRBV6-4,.,CASSESTGHSRDTQYF,TGTGCCAGCAGTGAATCCACAGGCCATTCAAGAGATACGCAGTATTTT
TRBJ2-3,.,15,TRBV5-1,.,CASSGVAQATDTQYF,TGCGCCAGCAGCGGGGTCGCCCAGGCCACAGATACGCAGTATTTT
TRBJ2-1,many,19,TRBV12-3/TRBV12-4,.,CASSLGFGRTQSSYNEQFF,TGTGCCAGCAGTTTGGGGTTTGGCAGGACCCAGAGCTCCTACAATGAGCAGTTCTTC
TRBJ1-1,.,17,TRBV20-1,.,CSAIGDSIYGRGTEAFF,TGCAGTGCTATTGGAGACTCTATCTATGGAAGGGGCACTGAAGCTTTCTTT
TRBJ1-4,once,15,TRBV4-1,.,CASSQETNPGEKLFF,TGCGCCAGCAGCCAAGAAACAAACCCGGGGGAAAAACTGTTTTTT
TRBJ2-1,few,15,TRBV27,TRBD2,CASSFRLAGGQEQFF,TGTGCCAGCAGTTTTCGACTAGCGGGGGGGCAAGAGCAGTTCTTC
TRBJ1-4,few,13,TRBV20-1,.,CSAKRVVDEKLFF,TGCAGTGCGAAAAGGGTGGTGGATGAAAAACTGTTTTTT
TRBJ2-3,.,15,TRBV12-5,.,CASHPDSSGTDTQYF,TGTGCTAGCCACCCCGACTCTTCTGGCACAGATACGCAGTATTTT
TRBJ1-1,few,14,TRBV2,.,CASSLEQLNTEAFF,TGTGCCAGCAGTTTAGAACAGTTGAACACTGAAGCTTTCTTT